The 20 T cell receptor beta chains presented below share a single source sample, sequenced in a study of blood T cell repertoires in COVID-19. Some clones are missing from TCRdb's copy, which holds only in-frame ones; the method was immunoSEQ multiplex PCR. The sample consists of 170,000 or so clones, 80% to 85% of them appearing once. The sequenced sample was peripheral blood. Every receptor here comes from a woman in her thirties or forties with COVID-19, enrolled during active disease.

The rearrangement links TRBV7-8 to TRBJ1-5; weak D call: TRBD1 (5 bases). The germline V gene encodes CDR1 SGHVS and CDR2 FQNEAQ. There are 14 residues in the CDR3. The V end lost 1 base, the J end lost 7 bases, and 11 bases lay between the germline ends. The CDR3 loop reads CASSLVGVFQPQHF. CDR3 DNA: TGTGCCAGCAGCTTAGTAGGGGTATTCCAGCCCCAGCATTTT.

This clone has just one count. The J gene is TRBJ2-3, the V gene TRBV5-1; 7 bases are a match to TRBD2. Germline CDR1 and CDR2: SGHRS and YFSETQ. Trimming at V came to 2 bases and at J to 2 bases, leaving 5 bases not matched to a gene. The length of the CDR3 is 15 residues. CDR3: CASSLGAGPTDTQYF. For the CDR3, the DNA is TGCGCCAGCAGCTTAGGAGCGGGACCCACAGATACGCAGTATTTT. The variable domain in full, with the rest retrieved from reference TRBV5-1 and TRBJ2-3, is KAGVTQTPRYLIKTRGQQVTLSCSPISGHRSVSWYQQTPGQGLQFLFEYFSETQRNKGNFPGRFSGRQFSNSRSEMNVSTLELGDSALYLCASSLGAGPTDTQYFGPGTRLTVL.

CDR3 DNA: TGTGCCACCAGCAGAGATTTGGTCGGCGGGGAGCTGTTTTTT. Its protein is CATSRDLVGGELFF. The chain is built from TRBV15 and TRBJ2-2; D not resolved. CDR3 length: 14 amino acids. V was pared by 0 bases and J by 7 bases, with 9 bases between. Germline values: CDR1 LNHNV, CDR2 YYDKDF (reference sequence).

This clone appeared a few times. This rearrangement joins TRBV7-6 to TRBJ2-3; 11 bases line up with TRBD2. The CDR3 length is 16 residues. Trimming removed 3 bases from V and 1 base from J; junction bases left unmatched: 3. Germline CDR1 is SGHVS and CDR2 is FNYEAQ. CDR3 residues: CASSFSLAGGTDTQYF. Written as DNA, the CDR3 is TGTGCCAGCAGCTTCTCACTAGCGGGGGGCACAGATACGCAGTATTTT. The variable domain in full, completed from reference TRBV7-6 and TRBJ2-3, reads GAGVSQSPRYKVTKRGQDVALRCDPISGHVSLYWYRQALGQGPEFLTYFNYEAQQDKSGLPNDRFSAERPEGSISTLTIQRTEQRDSAMYRCASSFSLAGGTDTQYFGPGTRLTVL.

A few counts support this clone. This CDR3 reads CASSLTSTSGSRTDTQYF. The CDR3 DNA reads TGTGCCAGCAGCTTAACATCGACTAGCGGGAGTAGGACAGATACGCAGTATTTT. This chain joins TRBV7-3 and TRBJ2-3, with 12 nucleotides matching TRBD2. Germline lookup yields CDR1 SGHTA and CDR2 FQGTGA. V lost 0 bases, J lost 3 bases, and 7 bases stayed unmatched. The CDR3 loop spans 18 amino acids.

V is TRBV24-1 and J is TRBJ2-7; D is unclear. The germline V gene has CDR1 KGHDR and CDR2 SFDVKD. Trimming shortened V by 9 bases and J by 1 base, and 9 bases separated the two germline ends. The CDR3 extends over 12 amino acids. CDR3 DNA sequence: TGTGCCACCTCTCCAGGTTCCTACGAGCAGTACTTC. Encoded protein: CATSPGSYEQYF.

V and J are TRBV29-1 and TRBJ1-1; tentatively, D is TRBD1 (6 bases). Trimming removed 6 bases from V and 0 bases from J, with 14 bases in between. The CDR3 contains 14 residues. Germline CDR1 and CDR2: SQVTM and ANQGSEA. The CDR3 DNA sequence: TGCAGCGTCGTCGGGACATTTATGAACACTGAAGCTTTCTTT. Its translation is CSVVGTFMNTEAFF. Based on the CDR3 plus reference TRBV29-1 and TRBJ1-1, the full variable domain is SAVISQKPSRDICQRGTSLTIQCQVDSQVTMMFWYRQQPGQSLTLIATANQGSEATYESGFVIDKFPISRPNLTFSTLTVSNMSPEDSSIYLCSVVGTFMNTEAFFGQGTRLTVV.

J is TRBJ2-4 and V is TRBV10-2; 7 bases align to TRBD2. From germline, CDR1 is WSHSY and CDR2 SAAADI. V lost 4 bases to trimming and J lost 9 bases; unmatched junction nucleotides: 3. CDR3 length: 12 amino acids. The CDR3 is CASSGGGPIQYF. CDR3 nucleotide sequence: TGCGCCAGCAGTGGGGGGGGTCCCATTCAGTACTTC.

This sequence joins TRBV6-5 and TRBJ2-1, with 8 bases lining up with TRBD2. V shed 4 bases and J 1 base; nucleotides not matched to a gene: 6. Germline loops: CDR1 MNHEY, CDR2 SVGAGI. The CDR3 sequence is 16 residues long. CDR3 nucleotides: TGTGCCAGCAGTTCCCCACTAGCGGAATCCTACAATGAGCAGTTCTTC. This codes for CASSSPLAESYNEQFF.

The chain carries TRBV27 and TRBJ2-1, with D perhaps matching TRBD1 (6 bases). The CDR3 contains 13 residues. The V end lost 8 bases, the J end lost 10 bases, and 18 bases lay between the germline ends. Germline V CDR1 and CDR2: MNHEY, SMNVEV (reference sequence). CDR3 region: CASSTGPGREQFF. The CDR3 bases are TGTGCCAGCTCGACAGGCCCCGGACGAGAGCAGTTCTTC.

The rearrangement uses TRBV6-6 and TRBJ1-3; 7 nucleotides match TRBD1. This CDR3 is 17 amino acids long. The germline gives CDR1 MNHNY, CDR2 SVGAGI (reference sequence). The J segment lost 4 bases and the V segment lost 5 bases, leaving 14 bases of the junction unmatched. Written as DNA, the CDR3 is TGTGCCAGCAGTCGAATAGGGGGACAGATCGAAGGAAACACCATATATTTT. It is translated as CASSRIGGQIEGNTIYF.

This sequence joins TRBV12-5 and TRBJ1-1, with 7 bases that match TRBD1. V shed 0 bases and J 0 bases; nucleotides not matched to a gene: 10. CDR1 is LGHNT, CDR2 FRNRAP, per germline. CDR3 size: 18 residues. The CDR3 is CASGLVRGTELMNTEAFF. The CDR3 DNA reads TGTGCTAGTGGTTTGGTAAGGGGGACAGAGCTAATGAACACTGAAGCTTTCTTT.

The V gene is TRBV18, the J gene TRBJ1-5; 8 nucleotides align to TRBD1. Germline CDR1 KGHSH, CDR2 LQKENI. The CDR3 runs 16 residues. The J segment lost 1 base and the V segment lost 0 bases, leaving 2 bases of the junction unmatched. The CDR3 here is CASSPPQGASNQPQHF. The CDR3 DNA reads TGTGCCAGCTCACCACCCCAGGGGGCCAGCAATCAGCCCCAGCATTTT.

The rearrangement links TRBV5-1 to TRBJ2-1, with 7 bases matching TRBD2. The CDR3 extends over 14 amino acids. J gave up 6 bases and V 4 bases, and 7 bases lay outside the gene matches. Germline V gives CDR1 SGHRS, CDR2 YFSETQ. For the CDR3, the DNA is TGCGCCAGCAGCCGGGGGGAGGTAGTCAATGAGCAGTTCTTC. Translated: CASSRGEVVNEQFF.

The rearrangement uses TRBV6-6 and TRBJ1-3; maybe TRBD1 (6 bases). There are 17 residues in the CDR3. Germline lookup yields CDR1 MNHNY and CDR2 SVGAGI (reference sequence). Trimming cost V 5 bases and J 0 bases, with 17 bases left between them. The CDR3 sequence: CASSLLDRPSSGNTIYF. The CDR3 nucleotides read TGTGCCAGCAGTCTACTTGACAGGCCGAGCTCTGGAAACACCATATATTTT.

This rearrangement joins TRBV28 to TRBJ1-3; D not resolved. Per the germline V gene, CDR1 is MDHEN and CDR2 is SYDVKM. Trimming removed 7 bases from V and 3 bases from J, with 19 bases in between. The CDR3 sequence is 16 residues long. DNA for the CDR3: TGTGCCAGCACCCTTATCCCCCCCCCGTATGGAAACACCATATATTTT. Encoded protein: CASTLIPPPYGNTIYF.

The chain combines TRBV12-3 or TRBV12-4 with TRBJ1-2, with D perhaps TRBD1 (5 bases). This CDR3 has 13 residues. V dropped 5 bases and J dropped 4 bases, with 11 bases sitting between them. CDR3 sequence (DNA): TGTGCCAGCAGTCCGCTCCAGGGCTATGGCTACACCTTC. Translated: CASSPLQGYGYTF.

V usage is TRBV18 and J usage is TRBJ2-7; tentative D call: TRBD2 (5 bases). This CDR3 region has 12 residues. The ends were cut back, 4 bases at V and 3 bases at J, with 7 bases in the middle. The germline CDR1 and CDR2 sequences are KGHSH and LQKENI. CDR3 in amino acids: CASSLDYYEQYF. Written as DNA, the CDR3 is TGTGCCAGCTCACTCGACTACTACGAGCAGTACTTC.

The V gene is TRBV5-6, the J gene TRBJ1-1; 8 bases match TRBD1. With 4 bases clipped from V and 7 bases from J, the junction kept 3 bases outside the gene matches. The CDR3 is made up of 12 amino acids. Germline V gene lookup returns CDR1 SGHDT and CDR2 YYEEEE. CDR3 protein: CASSRGQGEAFF. CDR3 nucleotides: TGTGCCAGCAGCCGTGGACAGGGTGAAGCTTTCTTT.

This clone was counted only a few times. The chain links TRBV11-2 to TRBJ2-5, with TRBD2 matching over 7 bases. V gave up 3 bases and J gave up 4 bases; unmatched junction bases: 5. Germline CDR1 and CDR2: SGHAT and FQNNGV. This CDR3 contains 14 residues. CDR3 in amino acids: CASSFLGGIETQYF. Written as DNA, the CDR3 is TGTGCCAGCAGCTTTTTGGGAGGGATAGAGACCCAGTACTTC.